The present entry profiles one T cell receptor beta chain with its context. The assay was immunoSEQ multiplex PCR, and TCRdb's table has in-frame clones only and misses some. Of 200,000 to 250,000 clones in the sample, roughly nine tenths were seen once. The data were taken from a study of blood T cell repertoires in COVID-19. Study at large: The United States, Italy and Spain provided the acute and convalescent COVID-19 samples.

Trimming removed 3 bases from V and 2 bases from J; junction bases left unmatched: 7. Germline V gene lookup returns CDR1 DFQATT and CDR2 SNEGSKA (reference sequence). This CDR3 contains 14 residues. The source material was PBMCs or T cells enriched from blood (not recorded which). The chain combines TRBV20-1 with TRBJ2-7, with 7 bases aligning to TRBD2. This receptor was obtained from a woman aged 45-65 years in a cohort exposed to, infected with or recovered from COVID-19 (not recorded which). The DNA for the CDR3 is TGCAGTGCTAGTCCTAGCGGTGCCCCCTACGAGCAGTACTTC. Encoded protein: CSASPSGAPYEQYF.